The 14 T cell receptor beta chains reported below all come from one sample, sequenced in a study of blood T cell repertoires in COVID-19. Clones were read by immunoSEQ multiplex PCR, and TCRdb kept only the in-frame ones, dropping some. Of some 250,000 clones listed, 91% are singletons. The sample consisted of PBMCs or T cells enriched from blood (not recorded which). These receptor sequences come from a human donor in a cohort exposed to, infected with or recovered from COVID-19 (not recorded which). The donor label of this sample is uncertain.

V usage is TRBV10-3 and J usage is TRBJ1-1, with D uncertain. CDR3 size: 11 residues. V lost 8 bases and J 1 base, leaving 5 bases between the germline ends. Germline CDR1 and CDR2: ENHRY and SYGVKD. The DNA for the CDR3 is TGTGCCATCGGGCCGAACACTGAAGCTTTCTTT. This sequence encodes CAIGPNTEAFF.

This chain connects TRBV7-9 to TRBJ2-7; possible D gene TRBD1, 5 bases. Germline-derived CDR1 and CDR2 are SEHNR and FQNEAQ (reference sequence). With 5 bases removed from V and 5 bases from J, the gap between germline ends came to 13 bases. CDR3 length: 13 amino acids. CDR3 nucleotide sequence: TGTGCCAGCAGCCCGATTCGCAGGGACGAGCAGTACTTC. This sequence encodes CASSPIRRDEQYF.

CDR3 nucleotides: TGCAGCGTTGATCCTTCAGGGACATCGAACACTGAAGCTTTCTTT. This encodes CSVDPSGTSNTEAFF. The V and J genes are TRBV29-1 and TRBJ1-1, with TRBD1 as a possible D gene (6 bases). This CDR3 spans 15 amino acids. V gave up 3 bases and J gave up 1 base, with 15 bases separating them. CDR1 and CDR2 from the germline V gene are SQVTM and ANQGSEA.

This clone was seen once. V usage is TRBV2 and J usage is TRBJ1-5, with no clear D. Germline V gene lookup returns CDR1 SNHLY and CDR2 FYNNEI. This CDR3 has 15 amino acids. The V end was cut by 0 bases, the J end by 1 base, with 7 bases between. CDR3 sequence reads: CASSEAGRSNQPQHF. CDR3 DNA: TGTGCCAGCAGTGAAGCGGGGAGGAGCAATCAGCCCCAGCATTTT.

V is TRBV4-2 and J is TRBJ2-6, with 7 bases aligning to TRBD1. V shed 0 bases, J shed 1 base, and the junction held 6 bases outside the gene matches. The length of the CDR3 is 18 residues. Per the germline V gene, CDR1 is LGHNA and CDR2 is YNFKEQ. CDR3 region: CASSQDPGGSSGANVLTF. As DNA, the CDR3 is TGTGCCAGCAGCCAAGATCCAGGGGGTTCATCTGGGGCCAACGTCCTGACTTTC.

V usage is TRBV12-3 or TRBV12-4 and J usage is TRBJ1-1; the D gene is possibly TRBD1 (5 bases). The CDR3 consists of 11 residues. The V end was cut by 1 base, the J end by 13 bases, with 10 bases between. CDR3 region: CASSLVGPDFF. Written as DNA, the CDR3 is TGTGCCAGCAGTTTAGTGGGGCCCGATTTCTTT.

V is TRBV10-2 and J is TRBJ1-5; 10 bases align to TRBD1. The CDR3 runs to 16 residues. Trimming removed 4 bases from V and 5 bases from J; junction bases left unmatched: 8. From germline, CDR1 is WSHSY and CDR2 SAAADI. CDR3 region: CASSGRDRGFDQPQHF. The CDR3 DNA sequence: TGCGCCAGCAGTGGACGGGACAGGGGTTTTGATCAGCCCCAGCATTTT.

The CDR3 here is CASSLNGRGSTEAFF. The CDR3 bases are TGTGCCAGCAGTTTAAATGGAAGGGGGAGCACTGAAGCTTTCTTT. This chain uses TRBV27 with TRBJ1-1; D perhaps matches TRBD1 (6 bases). The CDR3 loop spans 15 amino acids. Germline-derived CDR1 and CDR2 are MNHEY and SMNVEV (reference sequence). V was cut by 2 bases and J by 4 bases, with 14 bases left in between.

The CDR3 is CASSPLMDRKNYGYTF. DNA of the CDR3: TGTGCCAGCAGCCCACTTATGGACAGGAAGAACTATGGCTACACCTTC. V usage is TRBV7-8 and J usage is TRBJ1-2; 7 positions agree with TRBD1. The CDR3 runs 16 residues. CDR1 is SGHVS, CDR2 FQNEAQ, per germline. Germline trimming cut 5 bases from V and 2 bases from J; bases unmatched to any gene: 11.

The chain is built from TRBV5-4 and TRBJ1-1, with TRBD1 matching over 9 bases. The CDR3 is 15 residues long. From germline, CDR1 is SGHNT and CDR2 YYREEE (reference sequence). With 5 bases clipped from V and 1 base from J, the junction kept 6 bases outside the gene matches. The CDR3 sequence is CASRPWTGANTEAFF. CDR3 nucleotides: TGTGCCAGCAGACCTTGGACAGGGGCGAACACTGAAGCTTTCTTT.

The chain uses TRBV7-2 and TRBJ1-3, with no clear D. This CDR3 has 15 amino acids. The germline V and J ends were trimmed by 0 bases and 0 bases, with 6 bases remaining between them. Germline V gene lookup returns CDR1 SGHTA and CDR2 FQGNSA. CDR3 protein: CASSLAPVSGNTIYF. Written as DNA, the CDR3 is TGTGCCAGCAGCTTAGCACCAGTCTCTGGAAACACCATATATTTT. The whole variable domain, filled in from reference TRBV7-2 and TRBJ1-3, reads GAGVSQSPSNKVTEKGKDVELRCDPISGHTALYWYRQSLGQGLEFLIYFQGNSAPDKSGLPSDRFSAERTGGSVSTLTIQRTQQEDSAVYLCASSLAPVSGNTIYFGEGSWLTVV.

The chain couples TRBV4-2 to TRBJ2-1, with 12 bases lining up with TRBD2. V lost 1 base, J lost 8 bases, and 15 bases stayed unmatched. Germline loops: CDR1 LGHNA, CDR2 YNFKEQ. The CDR3 sequence is 19 residues long. For the CDR3, the DNA is TGTGCCAGCAGCCAAGGAACTAGCGGGGGGTCAGCCAATTGGGATGAGCAGTTCTTC. Amino acid sequence: CASSQGTSGGSANWDEQFF.

This clone was counted ten times or more. This chain joins TRBV6-5 and TRBJ2-7; D unclear. Per the germline V gene, CDR1 is MNHEY and CDR2 is SVGAGI. The CDR3 spans 12 residues. V shed 6 bases and J shed 5 bases, with 11 bases lying between them. CDR3 loop: CASSPALDEQYF. CDR3 DNA sequence: TGTGCCAGCAGCCCCGCACTGGACGAGCAGTACTTC.

This sequence joins TRBV5-6 and TRBJ1-1, with D unclear. Per the germline V gene, CDR1 is SGHDT and CDR2 is YYEEEE. V dropped 0 bases and J dropped 2 bases, with 8 bases sitting between them. CDR3 size: 14 residues. The CDR3 loop reads CASSLVGGNTEAFF. The DNA of the CDR3 is TGTGCCAGCAGCTTGGTTGGAGGTAACACTGAAGCTTTCTTT. Together with reference TRBV5-6 and TRBJ1-1, the CDR3 gives the full variable domain: DAGVTQSPTHLIKTRGQQVTLRCSPKSGHDTVSWYQQALGQGPQFIFQYYEEEERQRGNFPDRFSGHQFPNYSSELNVNALLLGDSALYLCASSLVGGNTEAFFGQGTRLTVV.